This T cell receptor beta chain was found in a study of T cells in Graves' hyperthyroidism and ophthalmopathy. Study at large: Peripheral blood specimens were obtained at initial diagnosis, prior to any treatment.

Amplification targeted TCR beta CDR3 regions from RNA transcripts. HTBI primers were used for first-round RT-PCR of the TCR CDR3. TCRdb called the multiplex PCR reads again in MiXCR, with one record for every CDR3 protein. The sample shows about 290,000 distinct CDR3 sequences, about 14% of them seen only once. Of note for this clonotype: This could be a read error, since a much larger clone is one nucleotide away.

The CDR3 covers 14 residues. V lost 4 bases and J 8 bases, leaving 17 bases between the germline ends. The germline V gene has CDR1 SGHRS and CDR2 YFSETQ. The chain has TRBV5-1 and TRBJ2-3, with D perhaps matching TRBD1 (7 bases). This clonotype was sampled from a woman in her twenties or thirties with Graves' hyperthyroidism that later progressed to Graves' ophthalmopathy. The sample taken for sequencing was blood. The CDR3 DNA reads TGCGCCAGCAGCCCCTCGTCAGGGGGAGGTACGCAGTATTTT. Translation gives CASSPSSGGGTQYF.